This paragraph reports one T cell receptor beta chain. This sample is drawn from a study of radiotherapy plus CTLA-4 blockade in lung cancer. Trimming removed 0 bases at V and 1 base at J, with 8 bases between. This CDR3 comprises 16 residues. The V gene's germline CDR1 is SGHRS and CDR2 YFSETQ. The assay was immunoSEQ multiplex PCR, and TCRdb's table has in-frame clones only and misses some. The sample has roughly 110,000 clones; about 85% are singletons. The chain joins TRBV5-1 to TRBJ1-6; tentative D call: TRBD1 (5 bases). The receptor comes from a human donor with non-small cell lung cancer that progressed on radiotherapy plus ipilimumab. Some clones in this sample may be carry-over from other donors' samples. The input for sequencing was peripheral blood, taken from a patient treated with radiotherapy plus ipilimumab. The CDR3 DNA follows: TGCGCCAGCAGCTTGGTAGGACAATCCTATAATTCACCCCTCCACTTT. Translating gives CASSLVGQSYNSPLHF.